This TCR beta chain was observed in a study of T cell responses to AZD1222 COVID-19 vaccine. Worth noting for this clone: Its target is unknown.

Only in-frame clones appear in the TCRdb table, and some are missing; sequencing was by immunoSEQ multiplex PCR. The sample lists over 75,000 clones; around 88% were seen once. Regarding the study as a whole: Regions 160-218 and 743-854 dominated among vaccine-associated CD4 TCRs spanning spike. Clonal diversity was possibly underestimated, and the donors were mostly white British, with more females. Nearly half of the spike-specific TCRs reportedly recognize variant regions that carry no mutations.

It was second doses at about 4 or about 12 weeks that were pooled. Trimming took 1 base from V and 6 from J; bases not matched to a gene: 8. CDR3 length: 18 amino acids. Looked up from germline, CDR1 is SGHAT and CDR2 is FQNNGV. The specimen comprised peripheral blood, sampled 28 days after the second AZD1222 dose. V usage is TRBV11-2 and J usage is TRBJ2-3, with 15 bases identical to TRBD2. This TCR was sampled from an adult who received the AZD1222 COVID-19 vaccine. Here the CDR3 DNA reads TGTGCCAGCAGCTTAGCCTCGGGACTAGCGGGGGGACCGGATACGCAGTATTTT. Translation: CASSLASGLAGGPDTQYF. Looking up the rest from reference TRBV11-2 and TRBJ2-3 gives the full variable domain: EAGVAQSPRYKIIEKRQSVAFWCNPISGHATLYWYQQILGQGPKLLIQFQNNGVVDDSQLPKDRFSAERLKGVDSTLKIQPAKLEDSAVYLCASSLASGLAGGPDTQYFGPGTRLTVL.